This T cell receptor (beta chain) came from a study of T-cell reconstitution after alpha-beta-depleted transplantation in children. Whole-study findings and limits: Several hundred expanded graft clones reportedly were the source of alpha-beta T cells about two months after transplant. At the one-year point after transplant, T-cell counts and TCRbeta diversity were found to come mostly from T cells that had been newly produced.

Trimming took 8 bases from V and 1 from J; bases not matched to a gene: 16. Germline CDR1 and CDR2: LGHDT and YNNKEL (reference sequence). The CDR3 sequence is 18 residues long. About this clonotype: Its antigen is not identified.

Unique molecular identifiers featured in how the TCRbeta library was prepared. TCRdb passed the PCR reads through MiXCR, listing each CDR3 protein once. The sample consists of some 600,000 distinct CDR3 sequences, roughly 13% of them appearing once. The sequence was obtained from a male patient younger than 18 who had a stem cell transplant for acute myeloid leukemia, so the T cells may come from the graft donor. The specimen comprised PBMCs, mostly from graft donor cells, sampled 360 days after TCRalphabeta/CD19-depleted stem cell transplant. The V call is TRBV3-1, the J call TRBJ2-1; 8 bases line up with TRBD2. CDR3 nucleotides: TGTGCCAGCTGCCCGCAGATCAGCGGGAGACTGTCCTACAATGAGCAGTTCTTC. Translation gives CASCPQISGRLSYNEQFF.